This T cell receptor (beta chain) derives from a study of blood T cell repertoires in COVID-19. Overall study context: Donors in the United States, Italy and Spain gave samples during acute or convalescent COVID-19. PBMCs, B-cell-depleted T cells, or T cells provided the cDNA or gDNA that made up the material.

This clone was seen once. As processed by the authors: The assay estimated nucleated cells by amplifying reference gene primers. Sequencing was performed with immunoSEQ multiplex PCR; in TCRdb, only in-frame clones are kept and a portion is missing. From that table come the V and J calls and clone size; the DNA was used to work out D and trimming. The data contain approximately 210,000 clones, roughly 80% of them singletons. Trimming took off 0 bases at V and 0 bases at J, with 15 bases between the two ends. The CDR3 length is 18 residues. Germline CDR1 and CDR2: SGHDN and FVKESK. The sample was peripheral blood. The genes are TRBV14 and TRBJ2-1; a weak D match, TRBD2 (5 bases). This clonotype was obtained from a young man with active or convalescent COVID-19. CDR3 DNA sequence: TGTGCCAGCAGCCAAGACGGAGGCTGGGAGAGCTCCTACAATGAGCAGTTCTTC. Amino acid sequence: CASSQDGGWESSYNEQFF.